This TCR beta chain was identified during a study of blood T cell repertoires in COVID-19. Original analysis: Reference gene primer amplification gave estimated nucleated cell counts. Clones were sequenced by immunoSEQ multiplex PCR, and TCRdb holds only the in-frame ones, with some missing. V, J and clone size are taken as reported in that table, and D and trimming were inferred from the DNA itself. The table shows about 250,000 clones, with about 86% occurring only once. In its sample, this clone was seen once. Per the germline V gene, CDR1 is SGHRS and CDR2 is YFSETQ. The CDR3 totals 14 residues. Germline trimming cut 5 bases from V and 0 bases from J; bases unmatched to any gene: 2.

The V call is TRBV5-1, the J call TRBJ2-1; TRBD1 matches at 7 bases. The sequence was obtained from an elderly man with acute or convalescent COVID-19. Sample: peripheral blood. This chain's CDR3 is CASRRDSSYNEQFF. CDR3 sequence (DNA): TGCGCCAGCAGACGGGACAGCTCCTACAATGAGCAGTTCTTC.